The 27 T cell receptor beta chains below were found in one sample sequenced in a study of T cell responses to AZD1222 COVID-19 vaccine. TCRdb keeps only in-frame clones here, not all; method: immunoSEQ multiplex PCR. Here the sample spans roughly 92,000 clones, 90% being singletons. The sample was peripheral blood, taken on day 0 of AZD1222 vaccination. These receptors were taken from an adult in good health.

Only a few counts were recorded for this clone. Its ends do not fully match the called genes, so a read error is possible. The CDR3 coding sequence is TGTGCTAGCAGCCCCCTAACTAGCGGTCAAGAGACCCAGTACTTC. This encodes CASSPLTSGQETQYF. This chain links TRBV7-7 with TRBJ2-5; 8 nucleotides agree with TRBD2. This CDR3 is built from 15 residues. Germline CDR1 is SSHAT and CDR2 is FNYEAQ (reference sequence).

The chain has TRBV12-3 or TRBV12-4 and TRBJ1-1; D might be TRBD1 (5 bases). Trimming stripped 2 bases from V and 5 bases from J, with 6 bases between. CDR3 length: 12 amino acids. This chain's CDR3 is CASSLQGTEAFF. The CDR3, as DNA: TGTGCCAGCAGTTTACAGGGAACTGAAGCTTTCTTT.

This clone was observed a single time. This chain connects TRBV7-9 to TRBJ1-1; D is perhaps TRBD1 (6 bases). Between the trimmed V and J ends, which lost 4 bases and 6 bases, there was a span of 9 bases. The germline gives CDR1 SEHNR, CDR2 FQNEAQ (reference sequence). There are 12 residues in the CDR3. This CDR3 reads CASSSWTAEAFF. For the CDR3, the DNA is TGTGCCAGCAGCTCCTGGACAGCTGAAGCTTTCTTT.

This clone turned up a few times. V usage is TRBV5-5 and J usage is TRBJ1-2, with D maybe TRBD1 (5 bases). CDR3 length: 13 amino acids. Germline V lookup: CDR1 SGHKS, CDR2 YYEKEE (reference sequence). Trimming shortened V by 4 bases and J by 2 bases, and 9 bases separated the two germline ends. CDR3 region: CASSPDSNYGYTF. The CDR3 DNA reads as TGTGCCAGCAGCCCTGACAGCAACTATGGCTACACCTTC.

The chain links TRBV7-2 to TRBJ1-6; D is ambiguous. The V gene's germline CDR1 is SGHTA and CDR2 FQGNSA. This CDR3 has 12 residues. The V gene lost 3 bases and the J gene lost 14 bases, with 11 bases spanning the gap. The CDR3 sequence is CASSLDLSTLHF. The CDR3 DNA reads TGTGCCAGCAGCTTGGACTTGTCGACCCTCCACTTT. Full variable domain (remainder filled in from reference TRBV7-2 and TRBJ1-6): GAGVSQSPSNKVTEKGKDVELRCDPISGHTALYWYRQSLGQGLEFLIYFQGNSAPDKSGLPSDRFSAERTGGSVSTLTIQRTQQEDSAVYLCASSLDLSTLHFGNGTRLTVT.

V and J are TRBV6-6 and TRBJ1-3, with 7 nucleotides matching TRBD1. Per germline, CDR1 MNHNY and CDR2 SVGAGI (reference sequence). The CDR3 runs 14 residues. Germline trimming cut 2 bases from V and 2 bases from J; bases unmatched to any gene: 0. In nucleotides, the CDR3 is TGTGCCAGCAGTTACGACAGGGCTGGAAACACCATATATTTT. Translated: CASSYDRAGNTIYF.

This rearrangement joins TRBV14 to TRBJ1-1; D is possibly TRBD1 (6 bases). Germline assignment: CDR1 SGHDN and CDR2 FVKESK. Trimming cost V 7 bases and J 0 bases, with 9 bases left between them. The CDR3 is made up of 13 amino acids. As DNA, the CDR3 is TGTGCCAGCAACAGGGTTATGAACACTGAAGCTTTCTTT. Translating it yields CASNRVMNTEAFF.

This clone has only one observation. The V call is TRBV29-1, the J call TRBJ2-5, with TRBD1 matching 9 bases. Germline V gives CDR1 SQVTM, CDR2 ANQGSEA. The CDR3 contains 12 residues. V dropped 8 bases and J dropped 3; count of bases not matched to a gene: 4. The CDR3 sequence is CSITGGEETQYF. CDR3 DNA: TGCAGCATAACAGGGGGCGAAGAGACCCAGTACTTC.

The rearrangement joins TRBV4-1 to TRBJ1-1; D uncertain. The CDR3 loop spans 14 amino acids. Trimming left V 8 bases short and J 0 bases short, with 13 bases between. Looked up from germline, CDR1 is MGHRA and CDR2 is YSYEKL. The CDR3 loop is CASSGGPMNTEAFF. In DNA, the CDR3 is TGCGCCAGCTCGGGAGGGCCGATGAACACTGAAGCTTTCTTT.

The chain uses TRBV28 and TRBJ1-2; tentatively, D is TRBD1 (5 bases). CDR3 length equals 14 residues. Germline V gene sequence: CDR1 MDHEN, CDR2 SYDVKM. Trimming took off 7 bases at V and 4 bases at J, with 16 bases between the two ends. Here the CDR3 DNA reads TGTGCCAGCACCCTGCGGCCCGGGGGCTATGGCTACACCTTC. It codes for CASTLRPGGYGYTF.

The V gene is TRBV5-8, the J gene TRBJ1-5; D possibly corresponds to TRBD1 (6 bases). CDR1 SGHTS and CDR2 YDEGEE come from the germline V gene. The CDR3 length is 16 residues. Trimming took 3 bases from V and 0 from J, leaving 13 bases between them. The CDR3 bases are TGTGCCAGCAGCTGGGGGCTGGGCAATAGCAATCAGCCCCAGCATTTT. Residues: CASSWGLGNSNQPQHF.

The chain links TRBV9 to TRBJ2-3; 14 bases align to TRBD2. CDR1 is SGDLS and CDR2 is YYNGEE in the germline V gene. The V and J ends lost 4 bases and 0 bases, in that order; junction bases with no gene match: 7. The CDR3 sequence is 18 residues long. DNA for the CDR3: TGTGCCAGCAGCCCCCGACTAGCGGGGGGGCCTAGCACAGATACGCAGTATTTT. It encodes CASSPRLAGGPSTDTQYF.

The rearrangement links TRBV14 to TRBJ1-2, with no clear D. From germline, CDR1 is SGHDN and CDR2 FVKESK. V was trimmed by 4 bases and J by 4 bases, leaving 7 bases between them. The CDR3 totals 12 residues. The CDR3 sequence: CASSPSAYGYTF. The CDR3, as DNA: TGTGCCAGCAGCCCCAGCGCCTATGGCTACACCTTC.

This sequence joins TRBV27 and TRBJ1-2, with a possible D match to TRBD1 (5 bases). CDR1 is MNHEY and CDR2 is SMNVEV in the germline V gene (reference sequence). There are 14 residues in the CDR3. Trimming cost V 4 bases and J 8 bases, with 17 bases left between them. As DNA, the CDR3 is TGTGCCAGCAGTTCTGGGACGGCCGCACCGGGCTACACCTTC. Translating it yields CASSSGTAAPGYTF.

V usage is TRBV3-1 (or the pseudogene TRBV3-2) and J usage is TRBJ1-4; no definite D call. CDR1 is LGHDT, CDR2 YNNKEL, per germline (reference sequence). CDR3 length: 14 amino acids. Trimming took off 8 bases at V and 0 bases at J, with 10 bases between the two ends. CDR3 protein: CASAEAATNEKLFF. The CDR3 bases are TGTGCCAGCGCGGAGGCGGCAACTAATGAAAAACTGTTTTTT.

The chain combines TRBV7-9 with TRBJ1-1; D is undetermined. CDR3 length equals 13 residues. Trimming removed 4 bases from V and 0 bases from J, with 6 bases in between. The germline gives CDR1 SEHNR, CDR2 FQNEAQ (reference sequence). For the CDR3, the DNA is TGTGCCAGCAGCTCCTTTGTGAACACTGAAGCTTTCTTT. This gives the protein CASSSFVNTEAFF.

This rearrangement joins TRBV19 to TRBJ1-5; 7 bases are shared with TRBD1. CDR3 length: 14 residues. V dropped 5 bases and J dropped 5; count of bases not matched to a gene: 6. Germline-derived CDR1 and CDR2 are LNHDA and SQIVND (reference sequence). This chain's CDR3 is CASSLRGSYQPQHF. The CDR3 DNA reads TGTGCCAGTAGTCTCAGGGGGTCATATCAGCCCCAGCATTTT.

The chain uses TRBV11-3 and TRBJ2-3; 8 bases are shared with TRBD2. Germline trimming cut 4 bases from V and 6 bases from J; bases unmatched to any gene: 15. CDR1 is SGHNT and CDR2 is YENEEA in the germline V gene. The CDR3 totals 17 residues. Here the CDR3 DNA reads TGTGCCAGCAGCTACCGGTCGAGCGGGGGTTATAGGGATACGCAGTATTTT. Translation gives CASSYRSSGGYRDTQYF.

J is TRBJ2-7 and V is TRBV6-5, with D unclear. The V gene's germline CDR1 is MNHEY and CDR2 SVGAGI. This CDR3 has 13 residues. Trimming cost V 0 bases and J 3 bases, with 6 bases left between them. Here the CDR3 DNA reads TGTGCCAGCAGTTACTCTGTCGGCTACGAGCAGTACTTC. Its translation: CASSYSVGYEQYF.

This chain uses TRBV18 with TRBJ2-7; D may be TRBD2 (6 bases). Per the germline V gene, CDR1 is KGHSH and CDR2 is LQKENI. The ends were cut back, 1 base at V and 2 bases at J, with 15 bases in the middle. The CDR3 has 16 residues. Written as DNA, the CDR3 is TGTGCCAGCTCACCACGGCCGTCGACGGGAGCCTACGAGCAGTACTTC. Protein: CASSPRPSTGAYEQYF.

The V call is TRBV7-2, the J call TRBJ1-1; unclear D gene. Germline assignment: CDR1 SGHTA and CDR2 FQGNSA. CDR3 size: 13 residues. The ends were cut back, 1 base at V and 11 bases at J, with 14 bases in the middle. The CDR3 sequence: CASSLDPFREAFF. CDR3 in DNA: TGTGCCAGCAGCTTAGATCCTTTCCGGGAGGCTTTCTTT.

The V call is TRBV5-1, the J call TRBJ1-1, with 8 positions matching TRBD1. Germline CDR1 and CDR2: SGHRS and YFSETQ. The J segment lost 0 bases and the V segment lost 4 bases, leaving 8 bases of the junction unmatched. The length of the CDR3 is 16 residues. CDR3 DNA: TGCGCCAGCAGCGGGGGACAGGCCCTTATGAACACTGAAGCTTTCTTT. Translated: CASSGGQALMNTEAFF.

This clone was seen more than once but under ten times. The chain carries TRBV7-9 and TRBJ1-1; maybe TRBD1 (5 bases). The length of the CDR3 is 16 residues. Trimming took off 5 bases at V and 1 base at J, with 17 bases between the two ends. Germline assignment: CDR1 SEHNR and CDR2 FQNEAQ (reference sequence). In DNA, the CDR3 is TGTGCCAGCAGCCTCCTGGGTCGGGGCGGGAACACTGAAGCTTTCTTT. Its protein is CASSLLGRGGNTEAFF.

The V gene is TRBV4-1, the J gene TRBJ2-5; 9 bases fit TRBD1. Germline CDR1 reads MGHRA; CDR2 reads YSYEKL. This CDR3 has 14 residues. With V trimmed by 6 bases and J by 4 bases, 6 bases remained unmatched. This CDR3 is CASRPGQGIETQYF. DNA for the CDR3: TGCGCCAGCAGACCCGGACAGGGGATAGAGACCCAGTACTTC.

A single count supports this clone. The chain links TRBV6-5 to TRBJ2-1; the D gene is possibly TRBD2 (6 bases). Trimming shortened V by 11 bases and J by 4 bases, and 15 bases separated the two germline ends. The CDR3 length is 13 residues. Germline CDR1 is MNHEY and CDR2 is SVGAGI. In DNA, the CDR3 is TGTGCCTGCCAGGAGGGGCGTTACAATGAGCAGTTCTTC. It yields the protein CACQEGRYNEQFF.

The gene calls are TRBV6-5 and TRBJ1-2; 9 bases are a match to TRBD1. Trimming removed 2 bases from V and 9 bases from J; junction bases left unmatched: 7. Germline V lookup: CDR1 MNHEY, CDR2 SVGAGI. The CDR3 consists of 14 residues. The CDR3 protein is CASSYTGGAQSYTF. In DNA, the CDR3 is TGTGCCAGCAGTTACACAGGGGGCGCGCAAAGCTACACCTTC.

The V and J genes are TRBV12-3 or TRBV12-4 and TRBJ1-1, with unresolved D. The CDR3 is 11 amino acids. Trimming stripped 6 bases from V and 6 bases from J, with 8 bases between. In DNA, the CDR3 is TGTGCCAGCAGGGAAGAGGCTGAAGCTTTCTTT. Encoded protein: CASREEAEAFF.